This entry features one T cell receptor beta chain sequence. There is no known antigen for this receptor. At one end the junction does not follow the germline gene, possibly because of a read error. From the cysteine up to the phenylalanine, the CDR3 has a length of 16 residues. CDR3 DNA only is kept here, 48 bases in frame from base 1. The germline V gene (reference sequence) specifies LGHDT as CDR1 and YNNKEL as CDR2. This entry belongs to a study of CD8 T cells in ankylosing spondylitis (TCRdb year 2017). For context, the study as a whole: To find TCR variants linked to disease, the study profiled T cell receptor beta repertoires in ankylosing spondylitis patients and healthy donors. In total, the full study cohort was made up of nearly 110 healthy donors and about two dozen ankylosing spondylitis patients. Samples of peripheral blood were taken, and for ankylosing spondylitis patients, synovial fluid was collected as well. Overall results and qualifications from the work: The disease-linked clones had a CD8+ phenotype and were found at relatively low frequencies in peripheral blood. Some motif variants had previously been reported in the synovial fluid and blood of reactive arthritis patients, which suggests shared mechanisms of disease initiation. Significant enrichment of the disease-linked clones was reported in matched synovial fluid samples from ankylosing spondylitis patients. Blood from ankylosing spondylitis patients appeared to be characterized by a TCR beta motif composed of about eight highly homologous amino acid variants.

The sample was run on an Illumina HiSeq 2500. Quantitative 5'-RACE with molecular barcodes was the method used to prepare the TCR beta libraries. As for how the authors treated the data: Disease-linked TCR variants were identified with a new computational method built on a probabilistic model of VDJ rearrangement. TCRdb cleaned the public reads at Q25 with fastp, built clones with MiXCR and kept in-frame beta chains. Rows with a matching CDR3 protein are joined into one entry that keeps the most common DNA and genes. TCRdb assigned the V and J calls; the authors' analysis was not used. The sample profile shows about 540,000 distinct CDR3 sequences; roughly 13% of them were found once. The top ten clonotypes cover nearly 7% of the sample.

Sample: blood, either unsorted or a sorted T cell fraction (not recorded which). Recombination connected TRBV3-1 to TRBJ2-1; the best D guess is TRBD2, with 6 bases matching. This TCR was recovered from a male donor with ankylosing spondylitis. At the DNA level, the sequence is TGCGCCAGCAGCCAAGCCTTTCTAGCGTATCAGAATGAGCAGTTCTTC. It encodes CASSQAFLAYQNEQFF.